The next 18 T cell receptor beta chains were all read from a single sample in a study of cytomegalovirus exposure and HLA in healthy donors. PCR was performed using 60 Vbeta and 13 Jbeta primers. The assay was immunoSEQ multiplex PCR, and TCRdb's table has in-frame clones only and misses some. The repertoire consists of over 150,000 clones, with 80% to 85% occurring once and the leading ten covering about 2.2%. The sequenced material came from PBMCs. The receptors originated from a woman aged 30 to 39 in good health and CMV-seronegative.

This chain uses TRBV19 with TRBJ1-1; D gene unclear. Looked up from germline, CDR1 is LNHDA and CDR2 is SQIVND (reference sequence). This CDR3 comprises 16 residues. Trimming took off 5 bases at V and 6 bases at J, with 22 bases between the two ends. CDR3 nucleotides: TGTGCCAGTAGTTCTCATGCCGGGATGGGTACGTCTGAAGCTTTCTTT. This codes for CASSSHAGMGTSEAFF.

The CDR3 loop is CASSAGIQGHQPQHF. CDR3 DNA: TGTGCCAGCAGCGCAGGGATACAGGGCCATCAGCCCCAGCATTTT. The chain couples TRBV9 to TRBJ1-5, with a weak D call TRBD1 (6 bases). Germline V lookup: CDR1 SGDLS, CDR2 YYNGEE. The CDR3 totals 15 residues. Trimming cost V 3 bases and J 5 bases, with 15 bases left between them.

This clone appeared a single time. This sequence joins TRBV6-5 and TRBJ1-5, with a tentative D call TRBD1 (6 bases). Germline CDR1 is MNHEY and CDR2 is SVGAGI. There are 14 residues in the CDR3. The ends were cut back, 10 bases at V and 0 bases at J, with 13 bases in the middle. The CDR3 DNA is TGTGCCACCCACCCGACAGGTAGCAATCAGCCCCAGCATTTT. As protein: CATHPTGSNQPQHF.

The rearrangement uses TRBV29-1 and TRBJ1-4; TRBD1 might be the D (5 bases). Germline V gene lookup returns CDR1 SQVTM and CDR2 ANQGSEA. The CDR3 loop spans 13 amino acids. V lost 5 bases, J lost 0 bases, and 7 bases lay in between. The CDR3 nucleotides read TGCAGCGTTCGGGGGGCAACTAATGAAAAACTGTTTTTT. This sequence encodes CSVRGATNEKLFF.

V gene TRBV7-9 combines with J gene TRBJ2-3; D is unresolved. V lost 3 bases, J lost 2 bases, and 15 bases lay in between. In germline, CDR1 is SEHNR, CDR2 FQNEAQ (reference sequence). The CDR3 is made up of 16 amino acids. The CDR3 loop is CASSFRLLEDTDTQYF. The CDR3 DNA follows: TGTGCCAGCAGCTTTCGTCTTCTAGAGGACACAGATACGCAGTATTTT.

The V and J genes are TRBV19 and TRBJ2-6; the D gene is possibly TRBD2 (6 bases). The CDR3 runs to 15 residues. Trimming took off 7 bases at V and 0 bases at J, with 10 bases between the two ends. The germline V gene encodes CDR1 LNHDA and CDR2 SQIVND (reference sequence). The CDR3 region is CASIRDSSGANVLTF. The CDR3 bases are TGTGCCAGTATCAGGGACTCCTCTGGGGCCAACGTCCTGACTTTC.

The chain recombines TRBV7-9 with TRBJ2-7, with 7 nucleotides matching TRBD2. V dropped 5 bases and J dropped 2; count of bases not matched to a gene: 9. The CDR3 runs to 15 residues. Per germline, CDR1 SEHNR and CDR2 FQNEAQ (reference sequence). The CDR3 is CASSQTSVIAYEQYF. The DNA of the CDR3 is TGTGCCAGCAGCCAAACTAGCGTAATTGCCTACGAGCAGTACTTC.

DNA for the CDR3: TGTGCCAGCAGCTTAGGAAAGACGGGGAATGAGCAGTTCTTC. As protein: CASSLGKTGNEQFF. This rearrangement joins TRBV7-9 to TRBJ2-1, with a tentative D call TRBD2 (5 bases). V shed 1 base and J shed 7 bases, with 11 bases lying between them. This CDR3 comprises 14 residues. In germline, CDR1 is SEHNR, CDR2 FQNEAQ (reference sequence).

This rearrangement joins TRBV9 to TRBJ1-2; D is unresolved. In germline, CDR1 is SGDLS, CDR2 YYNGEE. The CDR3 is made up of 14 amino acids. V lost 4 bases and J lost 6, with 16 bases in between. The CDR3 here is CASSPQHPGDGYTF. CDR3 in DNA: TGTGCCAGCAGCCCCCAACACCCCGGGGATGGCTACACCTTC. The full variable domain, completed using reference TRBV9 and TRBJ1-2, is DSGVTQTPKHLITATGQRVTLRCSPRSGDLSVYWYQQSLDQGLQFLIQYYNGEERAKGNILERFSAQQFPDLHSELNLSSLELGDSALYFCASSPQHPGDGYTFGSGTRLTVV.

J is TRBJ2-7 and V is TRBV6-4, with TRBD2 matching 7 bases. CDR3 length: 15 residues. V lost 4 bases and J lost 1; bases outside the gene matches: 7. In germline, CDR1 is MRHNA, CDR2 SNTAGT. Here the CDR3 DNA reads TGTGCCAGCAGTGCCTCTAGCGGCCCTTCCTACGAGCAGTACTTC. Amino acids: CASSASSGPSYEQYF.

The chain joins TRBV4-3 to TRBJ2-3, with 11 bases identical to TRBD2. Trimming at V came to 1 base and at J to 4 bases, leaving 4 bases not matched to a gene. CDR1 and CDR2 from the germline V gene are LGHNA and YSLEER. This CDR3 spans 16 amino acids. The DNA of the CDR3 is TGCGCCAGCAGCCAAGGTGCTAGCGGGAGGCCAGATACGCAGTATTTT. It translates to CASSQGASGRPDTQYF.

The chain is built from TRBV6-1 and TRBJ1-5; D is unclear. CDR1 and CDR2 from the germline V gene are MNHNS and SASEGT. The V and J ends lost 7 bases and 3 bases respectively, with 16 bases between them. The CDR3 has 15 amino acids. In DNA form, the CDR3 reads TGTGCCAGCACCGATGGAGGTTTCCCCAATCAGCCCCAGCATTTT. Residues: CASTDGGFPNQPQHF.

The chain employs TRBV15 and TRBJ2-5; 9 positions agree with TRBD1. V trimming: 2 bases; J trimming: 2 bases; junction bases outside the gene matches: 6. The CDR3 runs 16 residues. Germline V CDR1 and CDR2: LNHNV, YYDKDF (reference sequence). This CDR3 reads CATSRRAGQGQETQYF. CDR3 DNA: TGTGCCACCAGCAGACGAGCGGGACAGGGACAAGAGACCCAGTACTTC.

Here the CDR3 reads CASSGAGGGKTYEQYF. CDR3 coding DNA: TGTGCCAGCAGCGGCGCGGGAGGGGGTAAAACCTACGAGCAGTACTTC. The chain carries TRBV9 and TRBJ2-7, with 9 bases aligning to TRBD2. With V trimmed by 3 bases and J by 2 bases, 9 bases remained unmatched. The CDR3 has 16 amino acids. Germline V gene data show CDR1 as SGDLS and CDR2 as YYNGEE.

V gene TRBV5-5 combines with J gene TRBJ1-4, with 7 nucleotides matching TRBD1. The V gene's germline CDR1 is SGHKS and CDR2 YYEKEE (reference sequence). The CDR3 runs 18 residues. The V segment lost 2 bases and the J segment 3 bases; nucleotides outside the gene matches: 13. The CDR3 sequence is CASSLGTARRAANEKLFF. CDR3 nucleotide sequence: TGTGCCAGCAGCTTAGGGACAGCCCGGCGCGCAGCTAATGAAAAACTGTTTTTT.

This clone was seen a handful of times. This chain connects TRBV28 to TRBJ1-4; possible D gene TRBD1, 5 bases. The CDR3 has 14 amino acids. The germline V gene encodes CDR1 MDHEN and CDR2 SYDVKM. The V end lost 6 bases, the J end lost 3 bases, and 11 bases lay between the germline ends. In DNA, the CDR3 is TGTGCCAGCAGGGGGGGGTCGGCTAATGAAAAACTGTTTTTT. Its protein product is CASRGGSANEKLFF.

The rearrangement links TRBV9 to TRBJ1-6, with 7 bases that match TRBD1. This CDR3 comprises 16 residues. With V trimmed by 0 bases and J by 6 bases, 6 bases remained unmatched. Germline V gene lookup returns CDR1 SGDLS and CDR2 YYNGEE. CDR3 sequence reads: CASSVGGTVGNSPLHF. DNA of the CDR3: TGTGCCAGCAGCGTAGGTGGGACAGTTGGTAATTCACCCCTCCACTTT.

This clone was seen a few times. The chain recombines TRBV27 with TRBJ1-2; 7 bases are shared with TRBD1. Germline CDR1 is MNHEY and CDR2 is SMNVEV (reference sequence). Germline trimming cut 6 bases from V and 5 bases from J; bases unmatched to any gene: 15. The CDR3 covers 16 residues. The CDR3 DNA reads as TGTGCCAGCAGCCTAACTCGGGGACAGACCAAATATGGCTACACCTTC. Translation: CASSLTRGQTKYGYTF.